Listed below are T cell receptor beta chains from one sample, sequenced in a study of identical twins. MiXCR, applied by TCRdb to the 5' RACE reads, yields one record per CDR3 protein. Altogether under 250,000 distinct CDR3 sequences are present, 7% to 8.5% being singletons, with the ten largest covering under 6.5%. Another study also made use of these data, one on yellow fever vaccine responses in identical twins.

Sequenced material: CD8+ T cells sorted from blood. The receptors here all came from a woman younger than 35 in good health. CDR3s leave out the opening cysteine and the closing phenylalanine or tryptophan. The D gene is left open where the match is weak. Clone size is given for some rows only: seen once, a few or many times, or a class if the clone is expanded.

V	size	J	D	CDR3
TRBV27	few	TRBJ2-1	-	ASSGTDHSYNEQF
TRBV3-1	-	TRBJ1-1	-	ASSTNPGNTEAF
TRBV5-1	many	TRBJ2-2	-	ASSLDRDNGELF
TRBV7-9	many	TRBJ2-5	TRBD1	ASSFSGTGLQETQY
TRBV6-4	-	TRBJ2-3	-	ASTDSGADTQY
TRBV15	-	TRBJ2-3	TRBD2	ATSSGWTSGYTDAQY
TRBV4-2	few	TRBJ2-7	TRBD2	ASSQETSGRGYEQY
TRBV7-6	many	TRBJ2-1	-	ASSFPTGEQF
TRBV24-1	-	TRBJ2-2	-	ATSDWATNTGELF
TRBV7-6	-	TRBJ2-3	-	ASSLSGGPLDTQY
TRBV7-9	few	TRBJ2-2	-	ASSLDGASGELF
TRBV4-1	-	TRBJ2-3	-	ASSQEGGGTSTDTQY
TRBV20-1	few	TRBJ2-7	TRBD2	SARREGGYEQY
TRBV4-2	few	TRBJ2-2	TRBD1	ASSPRTGDTGELF
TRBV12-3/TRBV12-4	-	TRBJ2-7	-	ASSNLRDKWGQY
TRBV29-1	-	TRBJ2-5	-	SVIPQGSGETQY
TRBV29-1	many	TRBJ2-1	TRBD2	SVEDGGREPNEQF
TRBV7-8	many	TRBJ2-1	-	ASSLTIDEQF
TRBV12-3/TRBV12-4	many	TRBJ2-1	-	ASNPPGRGYNEQF
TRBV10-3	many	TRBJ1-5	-	AITPDPDSNQPQH
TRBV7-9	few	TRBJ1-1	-	ASSLEGGGLWDTEAF
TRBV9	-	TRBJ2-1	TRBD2	ASSGMTYRAGGEISYNEQF
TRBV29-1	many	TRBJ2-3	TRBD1	SVEGDREVPDTQY
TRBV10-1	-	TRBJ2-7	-	ASSEETGAYEQY
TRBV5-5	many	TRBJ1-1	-	ASSLDRGGTEAF
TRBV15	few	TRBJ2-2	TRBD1	ATSSPGQGTNTGELF
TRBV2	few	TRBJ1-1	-	ASMGTGKGGTEAF
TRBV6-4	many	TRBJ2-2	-	ASSDSGGDTGELF
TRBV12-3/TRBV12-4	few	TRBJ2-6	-	ASSLGGAGSGANVLT
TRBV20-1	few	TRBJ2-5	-	SATSGRTGEEETQY
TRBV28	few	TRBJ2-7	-	ASRVRQAVYEQY
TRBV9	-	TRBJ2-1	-	ASSSTGGQYNEQF
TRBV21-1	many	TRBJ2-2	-	ASTMGEAGGELF
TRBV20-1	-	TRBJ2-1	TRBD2	SQTKREDYNEQF
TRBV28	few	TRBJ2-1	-	ASSFGPQF
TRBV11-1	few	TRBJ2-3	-	ASSHRRGTPGDTDTQY
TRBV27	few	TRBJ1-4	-	ASGMGTGWEKLF
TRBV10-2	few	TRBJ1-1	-	ASSETAVHEAF
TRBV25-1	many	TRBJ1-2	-	ASLGEGLNYGYT
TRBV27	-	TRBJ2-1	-	ASSLGPLEYNEQF
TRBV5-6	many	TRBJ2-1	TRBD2	ASAGGYNEQF
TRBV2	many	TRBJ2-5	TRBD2	ASSERTSGLGETQY
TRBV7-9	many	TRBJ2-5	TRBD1	ASGTVQETQY
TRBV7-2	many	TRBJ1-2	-	ASSLGGLRYGYT
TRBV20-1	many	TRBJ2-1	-	SASGGSSYNEQF
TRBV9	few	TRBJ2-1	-	ASSVARSDNEQF
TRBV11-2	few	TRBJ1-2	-	ASSLDPGILGYT
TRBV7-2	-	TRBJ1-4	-	ASSLGASLNEKLF
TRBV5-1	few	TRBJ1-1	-	ASSLEVKNTEAF
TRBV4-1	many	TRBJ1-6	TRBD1	ASCLGRGDSPLH
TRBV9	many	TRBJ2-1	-	ASSAPGTQEYNEQF
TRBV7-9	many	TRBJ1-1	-	ASSSSRMGNTEAF
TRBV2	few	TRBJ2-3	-	ASSAGARTDTQY
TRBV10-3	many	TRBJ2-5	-	AISPPSGEYY
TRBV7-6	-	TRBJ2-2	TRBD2	ASSLEVVTSGRTGELF